These 19 T cell receptor beta chains were sequenced from one sample in a study of cytomegalovirus exposure and HLA in healthy donors (dated by TCRdb to about 2017). Library method: the immunoSEQ multiplex PCR assay. For the multiplex PCR, a mixture combining 60 forward primers for TCR Vbeta segments and 13 reverse primers for TCR Jbeta segments was used. In TCRdb, the immuneACCESS table is reduced to in-frame sequences with V and J assigned. These tables do not hold every clone; where another copy was compared, an unresolved V gene accounts for under half, and the others remain unexplained. For this sample there are 200,000 or so clones; about 81% appear just once. The top ten clonotypes cover roughly 2.1% of the sample. Sequencing was done on a sample of PBMCs. All receptors come from a woman younger than 30 in good health and CMV-seropositive.

The chain has TRBV7-2 and TRBJ2-7; no firm D call. With 3 bases removed from V and 5 bases from J, the gap between germline ends came to 5 bases. This CDR3 has 11 residues. From germline, CDR1 is SGHTA and CDR2 FQGNSA. The CDR3 reads CASSFYDEQYF. The CDR3 DNA reads as TGTGCCAGCAGCTTCTACGACGAGCAGTACTTC.

The J gene is TRBJ2-1, the V gene TRBV11-3, with TRBD2 matching 8 bases. The trim removed 5 bases at V and 2 bases at J, leaving 11 bases unmatched. The CDR3 has 17 amino acids. Germline CDR1 is SGHNT and CDR2 is YENEEA. This CDR3 reads CASSPFAGGGPYNEQFF. CDR3 DNA: TGTGCCAGCAGCCCGTTTGCGGGGGGAGGCCCCTACAATGAGCAGTTCTTC.

The V gene is TRBV6-1, the J gene TRBJ1-3; D unresolved. The CDR3 loop spans 15 amino acids. Deletions cut 0 bases from V and 0 bases from J, with 6 bases between. The V gene's germline CDR1 is MNHNS and CDR2 SASEGT. The CDR3, as DNA: TGTGCCAGCAGTGAAGCGGGAGACTCTGGAAACACCATATATTTT. This codes for CASSEAGDSGNTIYF.

This chain links TRBV30 with TRBJ2-3, with 12 bases lining up with TRBD2. The CDR3 extends over 15 amino acids. Germline CDR1 reads GTSNPN; CDR2 reads SVGIG (reference sequence). Trimming cost V 6 bases and J 6 bases; bases outside gene matches: 10. The CDR3 here is CACSPLAGGGDTQYF. CDR3 nucleotide sequence: TGTGCCTGCTCACCACTAGCGGGGGGAGGGGATACGCAGTATTTT.

V usage is TRBV6-1 and J usage is TRBJ2-7; TRBD2 aligns across 8 bases. Germline V lookup: CDR1 MNHNS, CDR2 SASEGT. The CDR3 loop spans 13 amino acids. J gave up 0 bases and V 8 bases, and 3 bases lay outside the gene matches. The CDR3 sequence: CASSGGRSYEQYV. The CDR3 DNA follows: TGTGCCAGCTCGGGGGGGCGCTCCTACGAGCAGTACGTC.

The V gene is TRBV19, the J gene TRBJ1-5; a weak D match, TRBD1 (6 bases). This CDR3 contains 18 residues. The germline V gene encodes CDR1 LNHDA and CDR2 SQIVND (reference sequence). Trimming took off 3 bases at V and 5 bases at J, with 23 bases between the two ends. The CDR3 DNA sequence: TGTGCCAGTAGTATGCTAAGCGGTTTGGACAGCCAATATCAGCCCCAGCATTTT. Its protein is CASSMLSGLDSQYQPQHF.

The chain joins TRBV4-1 to TRBJ2-7; 8 nucleotides match TRBD1. This CDR3 spans 16 amino acids. Trimming at V came to 0 bases and at J to 0 bases, leaving 4 bases not matched to a gene. In germline, CDR1 is MGHRA, CDR2 YSYEKL. CDR3 nucleotides: TGCGCCAGCAGCCAAGATTTCGGACAGGGCTCCTACGAGCAGTACTTC. Translation gives CASSQDFGQGSYEQYF.

The V gene is TRBV27, the J gene TRBJ2-7; D ambiguous. Germline assignment: CDR1 MNHEY and CDR2 SMNVEV (reference sequence). The V end lost 3 bases, the J end lost 6 bases, and 12 bases lay between the germline ends. The CDR3 consists of 13 residues. DNA for the CDR3: TGTGCCAGCAGTTTTGATGGGCACTCCGAGCAGTACTTC. Its protein is CASSFDGHSEQYF.

CDR3 in amino acids: CSILTGGTDTQYF. In DNA form, the CDR3 reads TGCAGCATTCTTACAGGGGGCACAGATACGCAGTATTTT. This chain joins TRBV29-1 and TRBJ2-3, with 7 bases that match TRBD1. V lost 8 bases to trimming and J lost 1 base; unmatched junction nucleotides: 6. The germline gives CDR1 SQVTM, CDR2 ANQGSEA. This CDR3 comprises 13 residues.

CDR3 DNA: TGTGCCAGCAGTTTCTGGAGGGAGCCCCAGCATTTT. Translated: CASSFWREPQHF. This chain uses TRBV28 with TRBJ1-5, with D unresolved. Germline V CDR1 and CDR2: MDHEN, SYDVKM. The CDR3 has 12 amino acids. Between the trimmed V and J ends, which lost 3 bases and 8 bases, there was a span of 8 bases.

This clone was seen once. The chain is built from TRBV6-1 and TRBJ1-5; 7 nucleotides align to TRBD1. From germline, CDR1 is MNHNS and CDR2 SASEGT. V was pared by 0 bases and J by 6 bases, with 5 bases of the junction left unmatched. The CDR3 is 15 amino acids. The CDR3: CASSEAGGIRQPQHF. In nucleotides, the CDR3 is TGTGCCAGCAGTGAAGCAGGGGGCATACGTCAGCCCCAGCATTTT.

The gene calls are TRBV5-1 and TRBJ1-4, with D perhaps TRBD1 (6 bases). The germline gives CDR1 SGHRS, CDR2 YFSETQ. V dropped 2 bases and J dropped 8 bases, with 10 bases sitting between them. This CDR3 has 13 residues. CDR3: CASSFAGAEKLFF. CDR3 DNA: TGCGCCAGCAGCTTCGCGGGGGCAGAAAAACTGTTTTTT.

This clone showed up just a few times. The chain joins TRBV6-1 to TRBJ2-3; D is perhaps TRBD2 (5 bases). The germline V gene has CDR1 MNHNS and CDR2 SASEGT. Trimming pared 1 base from V and 2 bases from J, leaving 10 bases between. There are 15 residues in the CDR3. The CDR3 coding sequence is TGTGCCAGCAGTGAAGGACGGGAAGCCACAGATACGCAGTATTTT. Its translation is CASSEGREATDTQYF.

V usage is TRBV5-1 and J usage is TRBJ1-2; D uncertain. V was clipped by 0 bases and J by 2 bases, with 5 bases between them. CDR3 length: 13 amino acids. Looked up from germline, CDR1 is SGHRS and CDR2 is YFSETQ. The CDR3 DNA sequence: TGCGCCAGCAGCTTGGGCAGAAACTATGGCTACACCTTC. Translating gives CASSLGRNYGYTF.

This chain joins TRBV5-1 and TRBJ2-2, with D hard to call. V lost 4 bases and J 7 bases, leaving 20 bases between the germline ends. Germline CDR1 reads SGHRS; CDR2 reads YFSETQ. This CDR3 spans 16 amino acids. The CDR3 is CASSPTNIAPVGELFF. The DNA of the CDR3 is TGCGCCAGCAGCCCAACCAACATAGCCCCGGTCGGGGAGCTGTTTTTT.

The chain couples TRBV7-6 to TRBJ1-6; 7 positions match TRBD1. Germline trimming cut 5 bases from V and 5 bases from J; bases unmatched to any gene: 6. Germline loops: CDR1 SGHVS, CDR2 FNYEAQ. This CDR3 comprises 15 residues. In nucleotides, the CDR3 is TGTGCCAGCAGCCCCAGGGGGGCGGATAATTCACCCCTCCACTTT. Translation gives CASSPRGADNSPLHF.

The DNA of the CDR3 is TGTGCCAGCAGCTTAACAAGGCGGATGGGGGCCAACGTCCTGACTTTC. This sequence encodes CASSLTRRMGANVLTF. The chain is built from TRBV7-3 and TRBJ2-6; unclear D gene. The CDR3 is 16 residues long. The germline V and J ends were trimmed by 0 bases and 4 bases, with 10 bases remaining between them. Germline CDR1 is SGHTA and CDR2 is FQGTGA.

This chain links TRBV10-1 with TRBJ2-2, with D possibly being TRBD2 (7 bases). The CDR3 has 15 residues. The V gene lost 0 bases and the J gene lost 6 bases, with 11 bases spanning the gap. CDR1 and CDR2 from the germline V gene are WNHNN and SYGVQD (reference sequence). Here the CDR3 DNA reads TGCGCCAGCAGTGAGTCGAGGGGGGGCCCCGGGGAGCTGTTTTTT. Translation: CASSESRGGPGELFF.

This sequence joins TRBV6-5 and TRBJ2-7; TRBD1 agrees at 7 bases. The CDR3 spans 14 residues. Germline CDR1 and CDR2: MNHEY and SVGAGI. The junction had 2 bases not matched to a gene; V was cut back by 2 bases and J by 1 base. The CDR3 spells CASSYSRGSYEQYF. For the CDR3, the DNA is TGTGCCAGCAGTTACAGCAGGGGGTCCTACGAGCAGTACTTC.